A selection of T cell receptor beta chains follows, all from one sample in a study of identical twins. TCRdb re-analysed the 5' RACE reads in MiXCR, keeping a single row per CDR3 protein. The sample consists of 450,000 or so distinct CDR3 sequences, about 24% of them appearing once. These data are also associated with another study on T cells expressing NK-cell markers.

The sample consisted of CD4+ T cells sorted from blood. These receptor sequences come from a woman between 18 and 30 years old in good health. The CDR3 runs from the conserved cysteine through the conserved F or W. A D gene is named only where the DNA matches it firmly. Clone size is stated in some rows and not others, as once, few, many or a class when expanded.

j_call d_call v_call clone_size cdr3_aa cdr3_nt
TRBJ2-7 TRBD1 TRBV7-2 few CASRVDRGTYEQYF TGTGCCAGCAGAGTGGACAGGGGGACCTACGAGCAGTACTTC
TRBJ2-7 NA TRBV5-5 NA CASSLYRVYEQYF TGTGCCAGCAGCTTGTACAGGGTCTACGAGCAGTACTTC
TRBJ2-5 NA TRBV6-5 NA CASRNSGTQYF TGTGCCAGCAGGAACAGCGGGACCCAGTACTTC
TRBJ2-1 NA TRBV10-3 few CAIRTGNEQFF TGTGCCATCAGGACAGGCAATGAGCAGTTCTTC
TRBJ2-7 NA TRBV9 NA CASSGAAGTQSGEQYF TGTGCCAGCAGCGGAGCTGCCGGGACACAAAGTGGCGAGCAGTACTTC
TRBJ2-5 NA TRBV6-6 NA CASSYGGGETQYF TGTGCCAGCAGTTACGGTGGGGGTGAGACCCAGTACTTC
TRBJ2-5 TRBD2 TRBV7-8 NA CASSLGIQGGETQYF TGTGCCAGCAGCTTAGGGATCCAGGGAGGGGAGACCCAGTACTTC
TRBJ2-3 TRBD2 TRBV29-1 NA CSVQGLGTSGSTDTQYF TGCAGCGTTCAGGGTTTAGGGACTAGCGGGAGCACAGATACGCAGTATTTT
TRBJ2-5 NA TRBV5-5 few CASSSQGGETQYF TGTGCCAGCAGCTCCCAGGGGGGAGAGACCCAGTACTTC
TRBJ2-5 NA TRBV29-1 NA CSSLGPETQYF TGCAGCAGCTTGGGGCCTGAGACCCAGTACTTC
TRBJ2-1 NA TRBV29-1 few CSAGTSRDEQFF TGCAGCGCAGGGACCTCCCGGGATGAGCAGTTCTTC
TRBJ2-3 NA TRBV23-1 NA CASSQSGCPLITDTQYF TGCGCCAGCAGTCAATCGGGGTGCCCACTTATCACAGATACGCAGTATTTT
TRBJ2-3 TRBD2 TRBV12-3/TRBV12-4 NA CASSNQRGPFTDTQYF TGTGCCAGCAGTAACCAGCGGGGGCCATTCACAGATACGCAGTATTTT
TRBJ1-1 NA TRBV2 NA CASTREEQLNTEAFF TGTGCCAGCACCAGAGAGGAACAACTGAACACTGAAGCTTTCTTT
TRBJ2-3 TRBD2 TRBV6-2/TRBV6-3 NA CASSTPGLASDTQYF TGTGCCAGCAGTACACCGGGACTAGCATCAGATACGCAGTATTTT
TRBJ2-2 NA TRBV15 NA CATSRDPGYGELFF TGTGCCACCAGCAGAGATCCGGGATACGGGGAGCTGTTTTTT
TRBJ2-3 NA TRBV20-1 NA CSALWAAGYSTDTQYF TGCAGTGCCCTCTGGGCAGCCGGGTATAGCACAGATACGCAGTATTTT
TRBJ1-1 NA TRBV20-1 few CSAREEMRAFF TGCAGTGCTAGAGAAGAGATGCGAGCTTTCTTT
TRBJ1-1 NA TRBV7-9 few CASSLGKAFF TGTGCCAGCAGCTTAGGTAAAGCTTTCTTT
TRBJ2-2 NA TRBV5-1 once CASSVIATAGELFF TGCGCCAGCAGCGTAATAGCGACGGCCGGGGAGCTGTTTTTT
TRBJ2-7 NA TRBV27 NA CASSPSRRPTRASSYEQYF TGTGCCAGCAGTCCATCACGGCGACCGACGAGGGCTAGCTCCTACGAGCAGTACTTC
TRBJ2-1 NA TRBV20-1 many CSARFSSYNEQFF TGCAGTGCTAGATTTTCCTCCTACAATGAGCAGTTCTTC
TRBJ2-3 TRBD1 TRBV2 few CASAGTGTDTQYF TGTGCCAGCGCCGGGACAGGAACAGATACGCAGTATTTT
TRBJ1-4 NA TRBV4-2 NA CASSQRQDTNEKLFF TGTGCCAGCAGCCAACGACAGGATACCAATGAAAAACTGTTTTTT
TRBJ2-7 NA TRBV7-9 NA CASSPGLVSSYEQYF TGTGCCAGCAGCCCCGGGCTCGTGAGCTCCTACGAGCAGTACTTC
TRBJ1-5 NA TRBV25-1 NA CASNQQGSNQPQHF TGTGCCAGCAATCAGCAGGGTAGCAATCAGCCCCAGCATTTT
TRBJ2-1 TRBD2 TRBV6-2/TRBV6-3 few CASSSHGTSGRAIDEQFF TGTGCCAGCAGTTCCCACGGGACTAGCGGGAGGGCCATTGATGAGCAGTTCTTC
TRBJ2-3 TRBD1 TRBV27 few CASSPPDRVTDTQYF TGTGCCAGCAGTCCCCCGGACAGGGTCACAGATACGCAGTATTTT
TRBJ2-7 TRBD1 TRBV9 few CASSVGTGGSYEQYF TGTGCCAGCAGCGTAGGAACAGGGGGGTCCTACGAGCAGTACTTC
TRBJ1-2 NA TRBV27 NA CASSEFGYGYTF TGTGCCAGCAGTGAGTTCGGCTATGGCTACACCTTC
TRBJ2-3 TRBD2 TRBV7-9 NA CASSFSGRGIDTQYF TGTGCCAGCAGCTTCAGCGGGAGAGGTATAGATACGCAGTATTTT
TRBJ1-2 NA TRBV5-1 NA CASSLLQGDDGYTF TGCGCCAGCAGCTTGCTACAGGGTGACGATGGCTACACCTTC
TRBJ2-1 NA TRBV5-1 NA CASSLAGPNFNEQFF TGCGCCAGCAGCTTGGCGGGGCCTAATTTCAATGAGCAGTTCTTC
TRBJ2-1 NA TRBV20-1 few CSAPRLGNEQFF TGCAGTGCCCCCCGTTTAGGTAATGAGCAGTTCTTC
TRBJ2-2 NA TRBV20-1 NA CSATHPGTGELFF TGCAGTGCCACACATCCTGGCACCGGGGAGCTGTTTTTT
TRBJ2-5 NA TRBV14 NA CASSPGAGTIQETQYF TGTGCCAGCAGTCCTGGGGCAGGGACCATCCAAGAGACCCAGTACTTC
TRBJ2-5 NA TRBV20-1 few CSASGTQETQYF TGCAGTGCTAGCGGGACCCAAGAGACCCAGTACTTC
TRBJ2-5 TRBD1 TRBV15 few CATSRGQGPSQETQYF TGTGCCACCAGCAGAGGACAGGGGCCCTCTCAAGAGACCCAGTACTTC
TRBJ2-5 TRBD1 TRBV20-1 NA CSADKPGTGGRETQYF TGCAGTGCTGATAAACCCGGGACAGGGGGGAGAGAGACCCAGTACTTC
TRBJ2-7 TRBD2 TRBV20-1 NA CSVSTSANYEQYF TGCAGTGTCTCGACTAGCGCAAACTACGAGCAGTACTTC
TRBJ2-2 NA TRBV24-1 once CATASDTGELFF TGTGCCACCGCCAGCGACACCGGGGAGCTGTTTTTT
TRBJ2-1 NA TRBV20-1 NA CSATSPVGSYNEQFF TGCAGTGCTACTAGCCCCGTGGGGTCCTACAATGAGCAGTTCTTC
TRBJ2-2 TRBD2 TRBV20-1 NA CSARPSGGASGELFF TGCAGTGCTAGACCGAGCGGGGGGGCCTCCGGGGAGCTGTTTTTT
TRBJ2-1 NA TRBV7-9 few CASSSVDVEQFF TGTGCCAGCAGCTCAGTGGACGTTGAGCAGTTCTTC
TRBJ2-1 NA TRBV12-3/TRBV12-4 few CASSLAGRAGNEQFF TGTGCCAGCAGTTTGGCCGGGAGAGCCGGCAATGAGCAGTTCTTC
TRBJ2-3 NA TRBV29-1 NA CSVELPSRPDTQYF TGCAGCGTTGAACTCCCCAGCCGCCCAGATACGCAGTATTTT
TRBJ2-3 TRBD1 TRBV10-3 few CATRTGGGTDTQYF TGTGCCACCCGAACAGGGGGCGGAACAGATACGCAGTATTTT